This T cell receptor (beta chain) came from a study of T cell repertoires in cytomegalovirus infection. Overall study: Evidence of both CMV infection and a matching HLA type came from public TCR beta signatures. Study results and limitations: Cumulated frequencies of public TCR beta families served to identify carriers of CMV plus the relevant HLA. In two of eight donors, the top clonotype was HLA-C-restricted CMV-specific.

Concerning this clonotype itself: Its cognate antigen is unknown. This may come from a read error, since a much larger clone is one base off. The final CDR3 position lacks the conserved phenylalanine or tryptophan, pointing to a likely read error.

Germline loops: CDR1 WNHNN, CDR2 SYGVQD (reference sequence). The CDR3 spans 17 residues. The junction had 8 bases not matched to a gene; V was cut back by 3 bases and J by 5 bases. TCRdb processed the reads anew with MiXCR; each CDR3 protein has one entry. The sample carries 290,000 or so distinct CDR3 sequences, about a tenth recorded once. This receptor was taken from a human donor in good health (CMV status not recorded). Some clones in this sample may be carry-over from other donors' samples. The V call is TRBV10-1, the J call TRBJ2-1; 12 nucleotides align to TRBD2. What was sequenced was PBMCs. In DNA form, the CDR3 reads TGCGCCAGCAGTGAAAATAAGCTAGCGGGGGGGAACAATGAGCAGTTCTTA. Translation: CASSENKLAGGNNEQFL.